This TCR beta chain came from a study of blood T cell repertoires in COVID-19. On the study more broadly: Samples of COVID-19 (acute and convalescent) were obtained from the United States, Italy and Spain. Sources were T cells, B-cell-depleted T cells, or PBMCs; the material itself was cDNA or gDNA.

This CDR3 is 13 amino acids long. Germline CDR1 reads SGHRS; CDR2 reads YFSETQ. Trimming removed 2 bases from V and 3 bases from J, with 8 bases in between. In the original analysis: Nucleated cell counts were estimated from reference gene primer amplification. Some clones are missing from TCRdb's copy, which holds only in-frame ones; the method was immunoSEQ multiplex PCR. That table furnishes V, J and clone size, whereas the DNA furnished D and trimming. In the table there are about 47,000 clones, 75% to 85% of which are singletons. The receptor comes from a human donor with acute or convalescent COVID-19. The donor label of this sample is uncertain. The sequenced material came from peripheral blood. The chain couples TRBV5-1 to TRBJ1-2; the D gene is possibly TRBD1 (5 bases). The CDR3 protein is CASSFSQDYGYTF. CDR3 sequence (DNA): TGCGCCAGCAGCTTTTCACAGGACTATGGCTACACCTTC.